A single sample gave rise to the 11 T cell receptor beta chains below, sequenced in a study of tumor and adjacent non-tumor tissue in lung cancer (dated by TCRdb to between 2017 and 2018). The receptor library was made with multiplex PCR. The listed sequencing device is Illumina HiSeq 2500. TCRbeta libraries were constructed through three rounds of nested PCR with primers (Table S4) according to protocols adapted from ARM-PCR. The public reads were reprocessed in TCRdb via fastp at Q25 and MiXCR, keeping in-frame beta chains. Identical CDR3 protein sequences are pooled into one entry, listed with their most common genes and DNA. The sample table shows under 150,000 distinct CDR3 sequences, and approximately 70% are seen once. The top ten hold 18% of the sample. RNA was extracted from bulk unsorted tissue and checked for quality with a NanoDrop ND-1000 and an Agilent 2100. The specimen was lung tumor tissue. These receptors were obtained from a man between 60 and 70 years old with small cell lung cancer.

CDR3 bases: TGTGCCAGCAGCTCCCCACCCAGGGATACCCAGTACTTC. It codes for CASSSPPRDTQYF. This chain joins TRBV11-2 and TRBJ2-5; weak D call: TRBD1 (5 bases). This CDR3 region has 13 residues. The ends were cut back, 4 bases at V and 8 bases at J, with 14 bases in the middle. Germline V gene sequence: CDR1 SGHAT, CDR2 FQNNGV.

This clonotype was observed a few times. V gene TRBV20-1 combines with J gene TRBJ2-1; D gene unclear. V lost 7 bases and J lost 13, with 23 bases in between. The CDR3 runs 13 residues. Germline V gene data show CDR1 as DFQATT and CDR2 as SNEGSKA (reference sequence). In DNA, the CDR3 is TGCAGTGTTATAGACCCTAAGGAGACTGACCAGTTCTTC. Protein sequence: CSVIDPKETDQFF.

Concerning this clonotype: The conserved final phenylalanine or tryptophan is absent from the CDR3, which likely points to a read error. The DNA is omitted, as the CDR3 cannot be located on it reliably, and the CDR3 follows TCRdb's listing. The chain joins TRBV4-1 to TRBJ1-2; the D segment call TRBD1 is taken from the table without a DNA check. Germline CDR1 and CDR2: MGHRA and YSYEKL. The CDR3 totals 15 residues, both ends included. CDR3 sequence reads: CASSPQNGRGYGHTS.

Concerning this clonotype itself: The junction departs from germline at one end; a sequencing error may be responsible. The V call is TRBV7-9, the J call TRBJ2-6; D may match TRBD1 or TRBD2 (6 bases each). The CDR3 loop spans 15 amino acids. Looked up from germline, CDR1 is SEHNR and CDR2 is FQNEAQ (reference sequence). The DNA for the CDR3 is TGTACCAGCAACTCAGGGGATCCGGGGGCCAACTTCCTGACTTTC. This sequence encodes CTSNSGDPGANFLTF.

The J gene is TRBJ2-3, the V gene TRBV11-3, with D perhaps matching TRBD1 or TRBD2 (5 bases each). This CDR3 contains 16 residues. Germline V gene lookup returns CDR1 SGHNT and CDR2 YENEEA. V lost 4 bases and J 6 bases, leaving 20 bases between the germline ends. The CDR3 DNA reads as TGTGCCAGCAGCTATTGGAGCAACCTAGCAGGGGATACGCAGTATTTT. Translated: CASSYWSNLAGDTQYF.

This clonotype was picked up one time. This may be a read error: a much more frequent sequence differs by one nucleotide. This likely comes from a read error, as the CDR3 has no conserved phenylalanine or tryptophan at its end. This chain joins TRBV20-1 and TRBJ2-3; D uncertain. CDR1 DFQATT and CDR2 SNEGSKA come from the germline V gene (reference sequence). The CDR3 has 15 residues. Trimming shortened V by 2 bases and J by 1 base, and 13 bases separated the two germline ends. This CDR3 reads CSARSRGSRTDTQYL. In nucleotides, the CDR3 is TGCAGTGCTAGATCCCGAGGATCCCGCACAGATACGCAGTATCTT.

This clonotype has more than one count but fewer than ten. The chain combines TRBV7-9 with TRBJ2-1; 7 nucleotides align to TRBD2. V shed 5 bases, J shed 4 bases, and the junction held 8 bases outside the gene matches. This CDR3 comprises 15 residues. Germline V gene data show CDR1 as SEHNR and CDR2 as FQNEAQ (reference sequence). In nucleotides, the CDR3 is TGTGCCAGCAGCCCAACGGGAGGACTATACAATGAGCAGTTCTTC. Encoded protein: CASSPTGGLYNEQFF.

About this clonotype itself: At one end the junction does not follow the germline gene, possibly because of a read error. The rearrangement uses TRBV6-1 and TRBJ2-3, with D maybe TRBD2 (6 bases). This CDR3 has 16 residues. Germline V gene data show CDR1 as MNHNS and CDR2 as SASEGT. CDR3: CTSSEERRGYTDTRYF. For the CDR3, the DNA is TGTACCAGCAGTGAAGAACGGCGGGGATACACAGATACGCGGTATTTT.

The genes are TRBV11-2 and TRBJ2-5; maybe TRBD2 (5 bases). The CDR3 is made up of 15 amino acids. With 5 bases removed from V and 4 bases from J, the gap between germline ends came to 17 bases. CDR1 and CDR2 (germline): SGHAT, FQNNGV. The CDR3 nucleotides are TGTGCCAGCAGCGGCGGGTCTCTTAGGGTAGAGACCCAGTACTTC. Amino acid sequence: CASSGGSLRVETQYF.

In its sample, this clonotype was seen once. Possible read error: a much larger clone is one base away. The genes are TRBV6-5 and TRBJ2-2; D gene uncertain. The CDR3 is 17 residues long. V was cut by 2 bases and J by 1 base, with 14 bases left in between. Germline CDR1 reads MNHEY; CDR2 reads SVGAGI. CDR3 DNA sequence: TGTGCCAGCAGTTACGGATTCGAGTATTTGAACACCGGGGAGCTGTTTTTT. Amino acid sequence: CASSYGFEYLNTGELFF.

Of note for this clonotype: The CDR3 carries no conserved terminal phenylalanine or tryptophan, so it likely arises from a read error. J is TRBJ2-1 and V is TRBV4-1; maybe TRBD2 (6 bases). V lost 0 bases and J lost 6, with 15 bases in between. Germline V gene lookup returns CDR1 MGHRA and CDR2 YSYEKL. This CDR3 region has 16 residues. The CDR3 loop is CASSQEGGIHLNEQFS. DNA for the CDR3: TGCGCCAGCAGCCAAGAGGGAGGTATTCATCTCAATGAGCAGTTCTCC.